The next 27 T cell receptor beta chains were all read from a single sample in a study of siplizumab effects on memory and regulatory T cells. Coculturing was carried out on the mixed lymphocyte reaction cells. It lasted 6 days and was done at 37°C. Their antigen targets remain unknown. The table came from immunoSEQ multiplex PCR; TCRdb's copy has only in-frame clones and leaves some out. Counted here are 9,500 or so clones, around 46% occurring once; the ten biggest clones make up around a fifth. The sequencing input was CFSE-low (dividing) CD4+ T cells sorted from an allogeneic mixed lymphocyte reaction. The receptor set was obtained from a human donor in good health; the cells came from an allogeneic mixed lymphocyte reaction.

The chain couples TRBV21-1 to TRBJ2-5; the table names TRBD2, a call not compared with the DNA. TRBV21-1 is shown as a pseudogene. The CDR3 extends over 16 amino acids. CDR3 in amino acids: CASSKSGLAGQETQYF. The CDR3, as DNA: TGTGCCAGCAGCAAATCCGGGCTAGCGGGACAAGAGACCCAGTACTTC.

The chain links TRBV7-6 to TRBJ2-2, with 12 bases fitting TRBD2. The CDR3 extends over 17 amino acids. Germline CDR1 and CDR2: SGHVS and FNYEAQ. The J segment lost 4 bases and the V segment lost 1 base, leaving 4 bases of the junction unmatched. CDR3 residues: CASSLGTTSGSTGELFF. The CDR3 nucleotides read TGTGCCAGCAGCTTAGGGACGACTAGCGGGAGCACCGGGGAGCTGTTTTTT.

The chain combines TRBV6-1 with TRBJ1-5; no firm D call. Germline V CDR1 and CDR2: MNHNS, SASEGT. This CDR3 comprises 15 residues. V lost 7 bases and J 1 base, leaving 14 bases between the germline ends. The CDR3 reads CASMVALGSNQPQHF. The CDR3 nucleotides read TGTGCCAGCATGGTTGCTCTTGGGAGCAATCAGCCCCAGCATTTT.

This clone was observed a handful of times. The chain carries TRBV18 and TRBJ1-2, with 8 bases fitting TRBD1. Germline values: CDR1 KGHSH, CDR2 LQKENI. J gave up 7 bases and V 1 base, and 5 bases lay outside the gene matches. This CDR3 region has 14 residues. CDR3 loop: CASSPRQGARGYTF. CDR3 in DNA: TGTGCCAGCTCACCACGGCAGGGGGCCCGTGGCTACACCTTC.

This chain joins TRBV7-2 and TRBJ2-7; D uncertain. CDR1 is SGHTA, CDR2 FQGNSA, per germline. Trimming left V 2 bases short and J 5 bases short, with 16 bases between. CDR3 length: 15 amino acids. The CDR3 sequence: CASSLRRPTAHEQYF. The CDR3 DNA reads as TGTGCCAGCAGCTTACGCCGCCCTACCGCGCACGAGCAGTACTTC.

This clone is labeled medium-sized. The chain uses TRBV11-2 and TRBJ2-2, with a weak D call TRBD1 (5 bases). Trimming cost V 0 bases and J 4 bases, with 9 bases left between them. Looked up from germline, CDR1 is SGHAT and CDR2 is FQNNGV. The CDR3 loop spans 15 amino acids. DNA for the CDR3: TGTGCCAGCAGCTTAGATCCAGGGCCCACCGGGGAGCTGTTTTTT. Translated, it gives CASSLDPGPTGELFF.

The rearrangement links TRBV18 to TRBJ2-5; no clear D gene. The J call may be in error: the DNA end matches TRBJ2-7 better. Germline lookup yields CDR1 KGHSH and CDR2 LQKENI. The CDR3 loop spans 12 amino acids. The CDR3 spells CASSPQTYEQYF. CDR3 DNA: TGTGCCAGCTCACCACAGACATACGAGCAGTACTTC.

CDR3 bases: TGTGCCAGCAGCCCGACAGGGCCCTACAATGAGCAGTTCTTC. This gives the protein CASSPTGPYNEQFF. The chain joins TRBV5-4 to TRBJ2-1; 7 bases are shared with TRBD1. Germline assignment: CDR1 SGHNT and CDR2 YYREEE (reference sequence). The CDR3 contains 14 residues. J lost 2 bases, V lost 4 bases, and 3 bases had no gene match. The full variable domain, its missing parts supplied by reference TRBV5-4 and TRBJ2-1, is ETGVTQSPTHLIKTRGQQVTLRCSSQSGHNTVSWYQQALGQGPQFIFQYYREEENGRGNFPPRFSGLQFPNYSSELNVNALELDDSALYLCASSPTGPYNEQFFGPGTRLTVL.

V is TRBV2 and J is TRBJ2-6; either TRBD1 or TRBD2 may fit D (7 bases each). The V and J ends lost 3 bases and 2 bases respectively, with 11 bases between them. The CDR3 has 16 residues. Germline loops: CDR1 SNHLY, CDR2 FYNNEI. CDR3: CASSDRGRAGANVLTF. The CDR3 DNA reads TGTGCCAGCAGTGACAGGGGGAGGGCTGGGGCCAACGTCCTGACTTTC.

The chain links TRBV7-8 to TRBJ1-6, with 7 nucleotides matching TRBD1. Germline V gene lookup returns CDR1 SGHVS and CDR2 FQNEAQ. The CDR3 loop spans 15 amino acids. The J segment lost 7 bases and the V segment lost 5 bases, leaving 8 bases of the junction unmatched. The CDR3 spells CASSVRTGANSPLHF. The CDR3 coding sequence is TGTGCCAGCAGCGTCAGGACAGGCGCCAATTCACCCCTCCACTTT.

The CDR3 sequence: CASSSGETQYF. CDR3 DNA sequence: TGTGCCAGCAGCTCTGGGGAGACCCAGTACTTC. This chain connects TRBV7-7 to TRBJ2-5; no firm D call. V shed 4 bases and J shed 5 bases, with 5 bases lying between them. CDR1 is SSHAT and CDR2 is FNYEAQ in the germline V gene (reference sequence). The CDR3 spans 11 residues.

This clone was counted a single time. The same CDR3 also results from other DNA sequences found in this sample. The chain employs TRBV15 and TRBJ1-5; perhaps TRBD1 as D (5 bases). V lost 6 bases, J lost 4 bases, and 16 bases lay in between. Germline CDR1 and CDR2: LNHNV and YYDKDF (reference sequence). The CDR3 runs to 15 residues. Here the CDR3 reads CATSRGDRSNQPQHF. The CDR3 bases are TGTGCCACCAGTAGGGGAGACAGATCAAATCAGCCCCAGCATTTT.

There are a few counts of this clone. V is TRBV5-4 and J is TRBJ2-3, with D possibly matching TRBD2 (6 bases). The germline V gene has CDR1 SGHNT and CDR2 YYREEE (reference sequence). Trimming pared 4 bases from V and 3 bases from J, leaving 12 bases between. The CDR3 is made up of 14 amino acids. The CDR3 DNA sequence: TGTGCCAGCAGCGGGGGGACGCGGACAGATACGCAGTATTTT. Its translation: CASSGGTRTDTQYF. The whole variable domain, remainder taken from reference TRBV5-4 and TRBJ2-3, is ETGVTQSPTHLIKTRGQQVTLRCSSQSGHNTVSWYQQALGQGPQFIFQYYREEENGRGNFPPRFSGLQFPNYSSELNVNALELDDSALYLCASSGGTRTDTQYFGPGTRLTVL.

V usage is TRBV6-5 and J usage is TRBJ2-3; possible D gene TRBD1, 5 bases. This CDR3 has 14 residues. Per the germline V gene, CDR1 is MNHEY and CDR2 is SVGAGI. V dropped 8 bases and J dropped 1 base, with 13 bases sitting between them. CDR3 bases: TGTGCCAGCCGAAGGGGCGCGGGCACAGATACGCAGTATTTT. Residues: CASRRGAGTDTQYF.

J is TRBJ1-2 and V is TRBV6-5; possible D gene TRBD1, 6 bases. V lost 6 bases and J 8 bases, leaving 16 bases between the germline ends. The CDR3 extends over 13 amino acids. Germline values: CDR1 MNHEY, CDR2 SVGAGI. The CDR3 DNA is TGTGCCAGCAGGCGGGGGCGAGCGGAAGGCTACACCTTC. Protein product: CASRRGRAEGYTF.

The chain recombines TRBV5-1 with TRBJ1-1, with 7 bases fitting TRBD1. This CDR3 is built from 14 residues. Germline V gives CDR1 SGHRS, CDR2 YFSETQ. V dropped 0 bases and J dropped 6; count of bases not matched to a gene: 5. The CDR3 here is CASSLAGGFPEAFF. CDR3 nucleotide sequence: TGCGCCAGCAGCTTGGCAGGGGGTTTCCCTGAAGCTTTCTTT.

The chain has TRBV6-5 and TRBJ2-7, with D hard to call. Trimming pared 1 base from V and 6 bases from J, leaving 13 bases between. CDR3 length: 14 residues. Germline V gives CDR1 MNHEY, CDR2 SVGAGI. Written as DNA, the CDR3 is TGTGCCAGCAGTTACTATGGGAACCGAGGCGAGCAGTACTTC. As protein: CASSYYGNRGEQYF.

The V call is TRBV5-4, the J call TRBJ2-7; D ambiguous. Germline assignment: CDR1 SGHNT and CDR2 YYREEE (reference sequence). The CDR3 length is 14 residues. Trimming cost V 0 bases and J 6 bases, with 13 bases left between them. The CDR3 reads CASSLVKGPGEQYF. The CDR3 coding sequence is TGTGCCAGCAGCTTGGTCAAGGGCCCGGGCGAGCAGTACTTC.

The V call is TRBV4-2, the J call TRBJ2-7; 8 bases agree with TRBD2. V trimming: 0 bases; J trimming: 2 bases; junction bases outside the gene matches: 15. The CDR3 covers 19 residues. In germline, CDR1 is LGHNA, CDR2 YNFKEQ. CDR3 loop: CASSQDVRAAGGLPYEQYF. In nucleotides, the CDR3 is TGTGCCAGCAGCCAAGATGTTAGGGCGGCGGGAGGTCTTCCCTACGAGCAGTACTTC.

This chain connects TRBV15 to TRBJ2-1; unclear D gene. CDR1 and CDR2 (germline): LNHNV, YYDKDF (reference sequence). Trimming stripped 1 base from V and 12 bases from J, with 13 bases between. The CDR3 length is 13 residues. CDR3 region: CATSRGPQPWQFF. The DNA of the CDR3 is TGTGCCACCAGCAGAGGTCCCCAACCTTGGCAGTTCTTC.

This chain joins TRBV7-2 and TRBJ1-2, with 8 bases matching TRBD1. This CDR3 is built from 13 residues. The junction had 5 bases not matched to a gene; V was cut back by 5 bases and J by 6 bases. CDR1 is SGHTA and CDR2 is FQGNSA in the germline V gene. The CDR3 sequence: CASSPRTGNGYTF. For the CDR3, the DNA is TGTGCCAGCAGCCCTAGGACAGGGAATGGCTACACCTTC.

V and J are TRBV5-1 and TRBJ2-2; D remains ambiguous. This CDR3 is built from 14 residues. V was clipped by 4 bases and J by 0 bases, with 7 bases between them. The germline gives CDR1 SGHRS, CDR2 YFSETQ. CDR3 nucleotide sequence: TGCGCCAGCAGCGCTAACGCGAACACCGGGGAGCTGTTTTTT. Translating it yields CASSANANTGELFF.

This clone was detected only a few times. The chain employs TRBV5-1 and TRBJ1-4, with a weak D call TRBD1 (6 bases). The CDR3 is 17 residues long. Germline V gene data show CDR1 as SGHRS and CDR2 as YFSETQ. V lost 0 bases, J lost 0 bases, and 12 bases lay in between. CDR3 DNA: TGCGCCAGCAGCTTGGGAGGGGGACTCACAACTAATGAAAAACTGTTTTTT. As protein: CASSLGGGLTTNEKLFF.

This clone has only a few counts. The gene calls are TRBV7-2 and TRBJ2-2; D tentatively reads TRBD1 or TRBD2 (5 bases each). Germline V CDR1 and CDR2: SGHTA, FQGNSA. The length of the CDR3 is 14 residues. Between the trimmed V and J ends, which lost 3 bases and 6 bases, there was a span of 11 bases. CDR3: CASSLRGFAGELFF. The CDR3 DNA sequence: TGTGCCAGCAGCTTGAGGGGTTTCGCCGGGGAGCTGTTTTTT.

V usage is TRBV6-1 and J usage is TRBJ1-2; TRBD1 is a possible D gene (5 bases). Germline loops: CDR1 MNHNS, CDR2 SASEGT. Trimming cost V 6 bases and J 4 bases, with 15 bases left between them. The CDR3 extends over 14 amino acids. CDR3 sequence reads: CASRGSGAIYGYTF. CDR3 coding DNA: TGTGCCAGCAGGGGTAGTGGGGCTATCTATGGCTACACCTTC.

A few counts support this clone. This chain joins TRBV5-1 and TRBJ1-1, with D maybe TRBD1 (5 bases). This CDR3 is built from 13 residues. The V gene's germline CDR1 is SGHRS and CDR2 YFSETQ. Trimming removed 4 bases at V and 2 bases at J, with 9 bases between. DNA of the CDR3: TGCGCCAGCAGCGACAGCCCAAACACTGAAGCTTTCTTT. Protein product: CASSDSPNTEAFF. Together with reference TRBV5-1 and TRBJ1-1, the CDR3 gives the full variable domain: KAGVTQTPRYLIKTRGQQVTLSCSPISGHRSVSWYQQTPGQGLQFLFEYFSETQRNKGNFPGRFSGRQFSNSRSEMNVSTLELGDSALYLCASSDSPNTEAFFGQGTRLTVV.

This clone has a handful of counts. V usage is TRBV6-1 and J usage is TRBJ2-1, with D perhaps TRBD2 (5 bases). The germline CDR1 and CDR2 sequences are MNHNS and SASEGT. The CDR3 totals 15 residues. The V gene lost 3 bases and the J gene lost 7 bases, with 16 bases spanning the gap. CDR3 DNA sequence: TGTGCCAGCAGTGACGTCTTTGAAGCGGCAAATGAGCAGTTCTTC. This codes for CASSDVFEAANEQFF.